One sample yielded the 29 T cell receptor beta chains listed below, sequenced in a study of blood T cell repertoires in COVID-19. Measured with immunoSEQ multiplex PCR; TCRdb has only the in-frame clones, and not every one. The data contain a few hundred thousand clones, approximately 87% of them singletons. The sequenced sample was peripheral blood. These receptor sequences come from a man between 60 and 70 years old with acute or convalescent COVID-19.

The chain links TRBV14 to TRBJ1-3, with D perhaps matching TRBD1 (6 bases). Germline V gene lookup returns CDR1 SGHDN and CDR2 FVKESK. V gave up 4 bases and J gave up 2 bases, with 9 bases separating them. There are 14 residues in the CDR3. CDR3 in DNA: TGTGCCAGCAGCCCCTACAGGGCTGGAAACACCATATATTTT. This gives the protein CASSPYRAGNTIYF.

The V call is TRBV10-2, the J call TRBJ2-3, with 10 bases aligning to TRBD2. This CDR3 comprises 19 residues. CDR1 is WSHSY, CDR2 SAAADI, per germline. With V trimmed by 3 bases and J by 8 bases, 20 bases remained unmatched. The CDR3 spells CASSDETSGLAVLDGTQYF. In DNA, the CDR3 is TGCGCCAGCAGTGACGAGACTAGCGGGTTGGCGGTCTTGGATGGTACGCAGTATTTT.

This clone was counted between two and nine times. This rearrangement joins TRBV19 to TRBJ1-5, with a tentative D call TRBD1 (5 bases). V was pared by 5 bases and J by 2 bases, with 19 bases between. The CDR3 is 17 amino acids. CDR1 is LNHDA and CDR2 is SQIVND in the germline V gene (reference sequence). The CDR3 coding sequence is TGTGCCAGTAGTTCGGGCTCGGGGGATTTGCGCAATCAGCCCCAGCATTTT. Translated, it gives CASSSGSGDLRNQPQHF. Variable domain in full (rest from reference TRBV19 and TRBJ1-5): DGGITQSPKYLFRKEGQNVTLSCEQNLNHDAMYWYRQDPGQGLRLIYYSQIVNDFQKGDIAEGYSVSREKKESFPLTVTSAQKNPTAFYLCASSSGSGDLRNQPQHFGDGTRLSIL.

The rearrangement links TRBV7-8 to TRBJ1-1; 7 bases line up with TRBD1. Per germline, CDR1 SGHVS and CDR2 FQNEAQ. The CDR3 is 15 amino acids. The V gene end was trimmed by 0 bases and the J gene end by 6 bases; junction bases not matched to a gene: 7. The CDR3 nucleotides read TGTGCCAGCAGCTTAGCCGGCCAGGGGGAGGCTGAAGCTTTCTTT. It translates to CASSLAGQGEAEAFF.

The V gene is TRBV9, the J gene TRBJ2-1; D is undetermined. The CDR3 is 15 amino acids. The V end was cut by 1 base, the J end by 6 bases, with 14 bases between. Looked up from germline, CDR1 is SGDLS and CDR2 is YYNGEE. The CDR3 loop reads CASSVNPSYGNEQFF. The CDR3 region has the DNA TGTGCCAGCAGCGTAAACCCCTCATACGGCAATGAGCAGTTCTTC.

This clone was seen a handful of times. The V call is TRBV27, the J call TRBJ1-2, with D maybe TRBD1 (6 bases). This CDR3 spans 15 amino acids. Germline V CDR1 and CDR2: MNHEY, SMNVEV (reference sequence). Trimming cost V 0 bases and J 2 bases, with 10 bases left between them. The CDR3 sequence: CASSLSVTGNYGYTF. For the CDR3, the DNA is TGTGCCAGCAGTTTATCCGTGACAGGAAACTATGGCTACACCTTC.

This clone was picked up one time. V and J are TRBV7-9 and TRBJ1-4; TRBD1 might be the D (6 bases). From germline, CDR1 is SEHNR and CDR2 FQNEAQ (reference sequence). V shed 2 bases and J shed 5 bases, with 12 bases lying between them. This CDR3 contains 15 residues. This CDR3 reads CASSLSGQINEKLFF. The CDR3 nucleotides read TGTGCCAGCAGCTTAAGTGGACAGATCAATGAAAAACTGTTTTTT.

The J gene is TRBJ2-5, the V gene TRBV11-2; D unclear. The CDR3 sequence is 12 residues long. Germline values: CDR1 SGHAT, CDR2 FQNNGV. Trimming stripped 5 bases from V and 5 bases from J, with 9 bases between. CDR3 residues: CASSPVRETQYF. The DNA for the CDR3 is TGTGCCAGCAGCCCGGTGCGGGAGACCCAGTACTTC.

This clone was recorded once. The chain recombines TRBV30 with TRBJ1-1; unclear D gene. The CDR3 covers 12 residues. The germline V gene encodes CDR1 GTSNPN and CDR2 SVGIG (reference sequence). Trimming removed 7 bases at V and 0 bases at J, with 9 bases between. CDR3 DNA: TGTGCCTCTGAACTCTTGAACACTGAAGCTTTCTTT. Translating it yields CASELLNTEAFF. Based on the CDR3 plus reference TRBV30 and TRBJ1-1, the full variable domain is SQTIHQWPATLVQPVGSPLSLECTVEGTSNPNLYWYRQAAGRGLQLLFYSVGIGQISSEVPQNLSASRPQDRQFILSSKKLLLSDSGFYLCASELLNTEAFFGQGTRLTVV.

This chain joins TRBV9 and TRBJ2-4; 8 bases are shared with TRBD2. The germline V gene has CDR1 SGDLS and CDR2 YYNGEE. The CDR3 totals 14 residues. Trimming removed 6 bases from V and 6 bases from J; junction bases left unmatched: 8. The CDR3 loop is CASTAGGNANIQYF. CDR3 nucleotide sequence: TGTGCCAGCACCGCGGGGGGAAACGCAAACATTCAGTACTTC.

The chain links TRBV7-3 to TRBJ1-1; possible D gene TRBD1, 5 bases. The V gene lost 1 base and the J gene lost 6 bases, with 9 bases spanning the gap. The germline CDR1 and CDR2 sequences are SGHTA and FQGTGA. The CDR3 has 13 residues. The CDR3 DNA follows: TGTGCCAGCAGCTTAATCACAGGAGCTGAAGCTTTCTTT. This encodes CASSLITGAEAFF.

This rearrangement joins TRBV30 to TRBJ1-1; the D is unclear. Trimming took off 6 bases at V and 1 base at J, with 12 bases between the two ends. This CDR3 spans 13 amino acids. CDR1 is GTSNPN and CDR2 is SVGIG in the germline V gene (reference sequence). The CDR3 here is CACSREANTEAFF. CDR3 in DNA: TGTGCCTGCTCCCGGGAGGCGAACACTGAAGCTTTCTTT.

CDR3 sequence (DNA): TGCGCCAGCAGCCAGGGGGCTGAGCAGTTCTTC. It specifies CASSQGAEQFF. This chain uses TRBV4-1 with TRBJ2-1, with D perhaps matching TRBD1 (6 bases). CDR3 length equals 11 residues. From germline, CDR1 is MGHRA and CDR2 YSYEKL. V dropped 3 bases and J dropped 9 bases, with 6 bases sitting between them.

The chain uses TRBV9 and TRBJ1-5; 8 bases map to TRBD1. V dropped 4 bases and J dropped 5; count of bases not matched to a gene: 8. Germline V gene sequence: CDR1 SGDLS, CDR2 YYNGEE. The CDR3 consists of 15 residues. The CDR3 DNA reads TGTGCCAGCAGCAAAGGACAGGGTACGGATCAGCCCCAGCATTTT. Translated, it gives CASSKGQGTDQPQHF.

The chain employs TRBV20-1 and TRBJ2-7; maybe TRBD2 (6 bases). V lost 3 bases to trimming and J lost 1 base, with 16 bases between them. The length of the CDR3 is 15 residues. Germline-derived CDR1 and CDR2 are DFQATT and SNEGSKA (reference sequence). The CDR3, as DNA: TGCAGTGCTAGTGTAGGGAGGCCCTCTTCCTACGAGCAGTACTTC. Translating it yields CSASVGRPSSYEQYF.

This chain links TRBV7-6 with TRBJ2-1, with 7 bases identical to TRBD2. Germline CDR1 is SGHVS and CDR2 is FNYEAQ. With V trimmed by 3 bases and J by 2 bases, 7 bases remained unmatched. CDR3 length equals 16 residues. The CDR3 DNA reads TGTGCCAGCAGCTTTGGGGCTAGCGGAACCTACAATGAGCAGTTCTTC. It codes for CASSFGASGTYNEQFF. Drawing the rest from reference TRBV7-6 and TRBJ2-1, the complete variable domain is GAGVSQSPRYKVTKRGQDVALRCDPISGHVSLYWYRQALGQGPEFLTYFNYEAQQDKSGLPNDRFSAERPEGSISTLTIQRTEQRDSAMYRCASSFGASGTYNEQFFGPGTRLTVL.

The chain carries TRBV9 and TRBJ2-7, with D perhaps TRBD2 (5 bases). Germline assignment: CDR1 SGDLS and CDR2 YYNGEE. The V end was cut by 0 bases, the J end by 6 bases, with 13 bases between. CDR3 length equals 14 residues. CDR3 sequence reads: CASSVGELVSEQYF. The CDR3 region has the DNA TGTGCCAGCAGCGTAGGGGAACTAGTTAGCGAGCAGTACTTC.

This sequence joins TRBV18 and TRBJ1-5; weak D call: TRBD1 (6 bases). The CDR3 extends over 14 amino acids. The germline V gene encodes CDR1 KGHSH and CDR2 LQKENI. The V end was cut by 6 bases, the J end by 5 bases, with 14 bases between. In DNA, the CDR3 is TGTGCCAGCTCCGGGGGAGGGGGTGATCAGCCCCAGCATTTT. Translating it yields CASSGGGGDQPQHF.

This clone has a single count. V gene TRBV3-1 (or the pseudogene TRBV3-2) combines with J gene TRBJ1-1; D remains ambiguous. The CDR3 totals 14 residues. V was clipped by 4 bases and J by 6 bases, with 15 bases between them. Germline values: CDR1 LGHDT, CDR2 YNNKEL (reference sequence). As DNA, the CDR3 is TGTGCCAGCAGCCCAGAATGGGAGGGCGCTGAAGCTTTCTTT. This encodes CASSPEWEGAEAFF.

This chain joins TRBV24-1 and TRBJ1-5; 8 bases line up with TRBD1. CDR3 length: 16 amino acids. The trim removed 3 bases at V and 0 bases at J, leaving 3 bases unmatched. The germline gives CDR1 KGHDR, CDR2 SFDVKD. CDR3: CATSDDRGFSNQPQHF. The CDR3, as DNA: TGTGCCACCAGTGATGACAGGGGTTTTAGCAATCAGCCCCAGCATTTT.

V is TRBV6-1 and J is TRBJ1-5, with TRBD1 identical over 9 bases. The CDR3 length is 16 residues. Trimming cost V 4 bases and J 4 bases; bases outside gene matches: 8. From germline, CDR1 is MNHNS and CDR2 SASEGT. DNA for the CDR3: TGTGCCAGCAGTGCACACGACGGGACAGGGAATCAGCCCCAGCATTTT. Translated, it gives CASSAHDGTGNQPQHF.

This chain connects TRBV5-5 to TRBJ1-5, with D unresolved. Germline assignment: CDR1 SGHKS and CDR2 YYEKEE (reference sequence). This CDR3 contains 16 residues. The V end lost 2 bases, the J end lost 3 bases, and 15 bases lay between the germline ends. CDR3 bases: TGTGCCAGCAGCTTTTTCCATTCGTCTATCAATCAGCCCCAGCATTTT. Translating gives CASSFFHSSINQPQHF.

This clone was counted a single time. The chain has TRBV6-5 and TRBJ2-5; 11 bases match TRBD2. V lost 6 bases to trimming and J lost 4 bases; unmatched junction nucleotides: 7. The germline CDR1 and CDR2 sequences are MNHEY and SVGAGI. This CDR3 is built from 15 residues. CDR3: CASSKLAGVPETQYF. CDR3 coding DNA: TGTGCCAGCAGCAAACTAGCGGGAGTGCCAGAGACCCAGTACTTC.

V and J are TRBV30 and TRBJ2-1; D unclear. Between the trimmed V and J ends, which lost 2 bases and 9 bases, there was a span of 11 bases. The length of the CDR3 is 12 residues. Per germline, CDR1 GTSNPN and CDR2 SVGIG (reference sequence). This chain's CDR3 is CAWSPRLGEQFF. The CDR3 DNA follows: TGTGCCTGGAGTCCCCGTCTCGGTGAGCAGTTCTTC. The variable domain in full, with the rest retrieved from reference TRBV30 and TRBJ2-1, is SQTIHQWPATLVQPVGSPLSLECTVEGTSNPNLYWYRQAAGRGLQLLFYSVGIGQISSEVPQNLSASRPQDRQFILSSKKLLLSDSGFYLCAWSPRLGEQFFGPGTRLTVL.

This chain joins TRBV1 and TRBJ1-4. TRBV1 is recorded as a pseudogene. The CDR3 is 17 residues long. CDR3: CTSSQVGPGEPNEKLFF. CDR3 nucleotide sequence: TGCACCAGCAGCCAAGTCGGCCCCGGGGAGCCTAATGAAAAACTGTTTTTT.

The CDR3 DNA is TGTGCCAGCAGTATGATCACTGAGGGCGGGGAGCTGTTTTTT. Protein sequence: CASSMITEGGELFF. The V gene is TRBV5-6, the J gene TRBJ2-2; D perhaps matches TRBD2 (5 bases). Trimming removed 5 bases at V and 7 bases at J, with 15 bases between. This CDR3 contains 14 residues. The germline CDR1 and CDR2 sequences are SGHDT and YYEEEE.

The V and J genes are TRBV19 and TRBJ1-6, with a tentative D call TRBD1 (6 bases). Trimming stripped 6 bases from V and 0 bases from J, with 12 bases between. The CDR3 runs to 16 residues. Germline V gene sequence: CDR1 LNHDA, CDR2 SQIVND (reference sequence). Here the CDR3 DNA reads TGTGCCAGTAGCAGACAGGCGAGCTCCTATAATTCACCCCTCCACTTT. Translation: CASSRQASSYNSPLHF.

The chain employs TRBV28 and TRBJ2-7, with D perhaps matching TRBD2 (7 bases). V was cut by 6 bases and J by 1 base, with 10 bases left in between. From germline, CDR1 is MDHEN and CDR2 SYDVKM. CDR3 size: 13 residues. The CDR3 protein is CASRGGASYEQYF. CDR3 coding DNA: TGTGCCAGCAGGGGGGGGGCATCCTACGAGCAGTACTTC. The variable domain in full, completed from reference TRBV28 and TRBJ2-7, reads DVKVTQSSRYLVKRTGEKVFLECVQDMDHENMFWYRQDPGLGLRLIYFSYDVKMKEKGDIPEGYSVSREKKERFSLILESASTNQTSMYLCASRGGASYEQYFGPGTRLTVT.

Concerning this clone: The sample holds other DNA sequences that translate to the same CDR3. The CDR3 protein is CASSPRGGSNEKLFF. The CDR3 coding sequence is TGTGCCAGCAGCCCGCGGGGGGGAAGTAATGAAAAACTGTTTTTT. J is TRBJ1-4 and V is TRBV5-5; possibly TRBD1 for D (5 bases). Trimming shortened V by 4 bases and J by 4 bases, and 14 bases separated the two germline ends. The germline gives CDR1 SGHKS, CDR2 YYEKEE (reference sequence). The CDR3 has 15 amino acids.